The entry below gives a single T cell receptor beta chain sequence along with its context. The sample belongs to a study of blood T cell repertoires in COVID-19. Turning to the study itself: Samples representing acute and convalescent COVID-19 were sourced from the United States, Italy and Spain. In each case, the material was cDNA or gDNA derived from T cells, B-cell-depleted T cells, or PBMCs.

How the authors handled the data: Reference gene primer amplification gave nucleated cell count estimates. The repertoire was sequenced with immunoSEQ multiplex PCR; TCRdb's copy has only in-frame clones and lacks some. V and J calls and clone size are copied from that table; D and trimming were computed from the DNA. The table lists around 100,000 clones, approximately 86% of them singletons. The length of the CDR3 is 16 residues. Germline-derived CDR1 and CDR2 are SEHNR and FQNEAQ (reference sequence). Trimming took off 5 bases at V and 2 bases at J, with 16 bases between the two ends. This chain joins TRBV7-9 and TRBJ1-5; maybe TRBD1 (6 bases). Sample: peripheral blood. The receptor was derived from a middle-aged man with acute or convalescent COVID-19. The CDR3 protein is CASSRITGLGNQPQHF. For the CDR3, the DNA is TGTGCCAGCAGCCGGATCACAGGGCTAGGCAATCAGCCCCAGCATTTT.